Below are 4 T cell receptor beta chains sequenced from a single sample in a study of blood T cell repertoires in COVID-19. Only in-frame clones appear in the TCRdb table, and some are missing; sequencing was by immunoSEQ multiplex PCR. The table lists roughly 140,000 clones, 75% to 90% of them singletons, with 8% in the top ten. Sequencing was carried out using peripheral blood. Receptors originate from an older woman with COVID-19, enrolled during active disease.

The chain uses TRBV3-1 (or the pseudogene TRBV3-2) and TRBJ2-2; tentatively, D is TRBD2 (6 bases). The CDR3 consists of 15 residues. Germline V lookup: CDR1 LGHDT, CDR2 YNNKEL (reference sequence). Trimming took 2 bases from V and 8 from J, leaving 15 bases between them. The CDR3 protein is CASSQRNGGPGELFF. CDR3 nucleotide sequence: TGTGCCAGCAGCCAAAGAAACGGGGGACCTGGGGAGCTGTTTTTT.

The rearrangement links TRBV19 to TRBJ1-4, with D tentatively TRBD1 (5 bases). V lost 5 bases and J 6 bases, leaving 22 bases between the germline ends. The CDR3 totals 17 residues. Germline V lookup: CDR1 LNHDA, CDR2 SQIVND (reference sequence). CDR3 protein: CASSPLPPDKQHEKLFF. As DNA, the CDR3 is TGTGCCAGTAGTCCCCTCCCCCCGGACAAACAACATGAAAAACTGTTTTTT.

Turning to this clone: Other DNA sequences of this sample code for an identical CDR3. The V call is TRBV19, the J call TRBJ1-5; D is unresolved. The CDR3 has 12 amino acids. The germline V gene has CDR1 LNHDA and CDR2 SQIVND (reference sequence). V was pared by 2 bases and J by 5 bases, with 4 bases between. The CDR3 DNA sequence: TGTGCCAGTAGTATACGGGATCAGCCCCAGCATTTT. It encodes CASSIRDQPQHF.

The chain has TRBV2 and TRBJ2-7, with a possible D match to TRBD1 (5 bases). Trimming took 8 bases from V and 3 from J, leaving 8 bases between them. The CDR3 is 11 residues long. Germline CDR1 and CDR2: SNHLY and FYNNEI. The CDR3 DNA is TGTGCCAGCGGGGCGAACTACGAGCAGTACTTC. Residues: CASGANYEQYF.